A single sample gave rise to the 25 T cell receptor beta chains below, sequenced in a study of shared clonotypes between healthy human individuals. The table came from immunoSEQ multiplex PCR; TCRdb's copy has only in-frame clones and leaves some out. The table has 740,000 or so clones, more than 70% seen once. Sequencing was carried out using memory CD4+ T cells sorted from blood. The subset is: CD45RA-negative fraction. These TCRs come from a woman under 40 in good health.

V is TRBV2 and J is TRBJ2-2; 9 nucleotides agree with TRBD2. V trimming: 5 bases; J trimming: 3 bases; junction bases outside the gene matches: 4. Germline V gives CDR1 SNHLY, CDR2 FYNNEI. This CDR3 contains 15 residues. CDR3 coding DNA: TGTGCCAGCAGTAATAGCGGGAGCCACACCGGGGAGCTGTTTTTT. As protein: CASSNSGSHTGELFF. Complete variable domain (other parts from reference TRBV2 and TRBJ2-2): EPEVTQTPSHQVTQMGQEVILRCVPISNHLYFYWYRQILGQKVEFLVSFYNNEISEKSEIFDDQFSVERPDGSNFTLKIRSTKLEDSAMYFCASSNSGSHTGELFFGEGSRLTVL.

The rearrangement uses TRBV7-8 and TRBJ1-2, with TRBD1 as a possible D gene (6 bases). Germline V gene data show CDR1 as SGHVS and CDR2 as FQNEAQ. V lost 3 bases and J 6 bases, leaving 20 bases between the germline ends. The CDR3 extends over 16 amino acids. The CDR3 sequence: CASSLVGANTRHGYTF. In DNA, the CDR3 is TGTGCCAGCAGCTTGGTGGGGGCCAATACCCGACATGGCTACACCTTC.

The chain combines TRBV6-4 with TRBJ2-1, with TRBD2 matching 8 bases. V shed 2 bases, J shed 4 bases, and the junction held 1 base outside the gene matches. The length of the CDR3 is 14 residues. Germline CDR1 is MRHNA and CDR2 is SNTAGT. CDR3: CASSDGGGYNEQFF. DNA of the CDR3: TGTGCCAGCAGTGACGGCGGGGGGTACAATGAGCAGTTCTTC.

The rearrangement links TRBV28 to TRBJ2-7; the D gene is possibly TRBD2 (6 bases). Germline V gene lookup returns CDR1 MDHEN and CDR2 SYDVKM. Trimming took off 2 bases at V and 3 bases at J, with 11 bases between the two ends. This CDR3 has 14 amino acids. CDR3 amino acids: CASSLPGEVYEQYF. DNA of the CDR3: TGTGCCAGCAGTTTACCGGGAGAGGTCTACGAGCAGTACTTC.

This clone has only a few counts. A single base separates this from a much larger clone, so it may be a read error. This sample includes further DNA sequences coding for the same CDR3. The CDR3 nucleotides are TGTGCCAGCAGCCCGGACGCCCTTAGCAATCAGCCCCAGCATTTT. It specifies CASSPDALSNQPQHF. This chain links TRBV7-2 with TRBJ1-5, with D uncertain. This CDR3 contains 15 residues. The germline CDR1 and CDR2 sequences are SGHTA and FQGNSA. Trimming removed 5 bases at V and 0 bases at J, with 11 bases between.

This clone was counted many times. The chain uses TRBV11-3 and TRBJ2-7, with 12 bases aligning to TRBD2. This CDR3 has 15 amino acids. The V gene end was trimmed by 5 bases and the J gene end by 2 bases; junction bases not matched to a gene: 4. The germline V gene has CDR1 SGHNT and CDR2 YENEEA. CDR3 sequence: CASSKGLAGTYEQYF. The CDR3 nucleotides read TGTGCCAGCAGCAAAGGACTAGCGGGAACCTACGAGCAGTACTTC. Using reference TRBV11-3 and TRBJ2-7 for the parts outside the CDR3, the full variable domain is EAGVVQSPRYKIIEKKQPVAFWCNPISGHNTLYWYLQNLGQGPELLIRYENEEAVDDSQLPKDRFSAERLKGVDSTLKIQPAELGDSAVYLCASSKGLAGTYEQYFGPGTRLTVT.

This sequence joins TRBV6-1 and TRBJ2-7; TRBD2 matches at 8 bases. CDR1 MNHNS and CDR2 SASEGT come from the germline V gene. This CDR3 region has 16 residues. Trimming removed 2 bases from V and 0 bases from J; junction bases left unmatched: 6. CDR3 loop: CASSEMGGGSSYEQYF. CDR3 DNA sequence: TGTGCCAGCAGTGAAATGGGCGGGGGGAGCTCCTACGAGCAGTACTTC.

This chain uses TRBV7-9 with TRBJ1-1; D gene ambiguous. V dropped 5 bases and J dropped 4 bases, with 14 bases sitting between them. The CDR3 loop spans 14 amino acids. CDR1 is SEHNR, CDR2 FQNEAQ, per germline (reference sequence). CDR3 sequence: CASSPLGGPTEAFF. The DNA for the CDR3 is TGTGCCAGCAGCCCCCTCGGTGGGCCCACTGAAGCTTTCTTT.

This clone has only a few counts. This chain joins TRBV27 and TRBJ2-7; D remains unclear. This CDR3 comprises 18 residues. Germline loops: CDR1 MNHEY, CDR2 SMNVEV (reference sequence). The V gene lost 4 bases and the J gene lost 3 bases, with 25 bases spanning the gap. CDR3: CASSSKTPFGGENYEQYF. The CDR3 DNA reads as TGTGCCAGCAGTTCAAAGACCCCATTTGGTGGCGAAAACTACGAGCAGTACTTC.

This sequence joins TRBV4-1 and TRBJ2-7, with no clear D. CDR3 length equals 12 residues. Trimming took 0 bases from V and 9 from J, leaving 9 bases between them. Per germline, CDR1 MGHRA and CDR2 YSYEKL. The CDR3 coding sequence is TGCGCCAGCAGCCAAGAAGGGTTGGGGCAGTACTTC. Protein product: CASSQEGLGQYF.

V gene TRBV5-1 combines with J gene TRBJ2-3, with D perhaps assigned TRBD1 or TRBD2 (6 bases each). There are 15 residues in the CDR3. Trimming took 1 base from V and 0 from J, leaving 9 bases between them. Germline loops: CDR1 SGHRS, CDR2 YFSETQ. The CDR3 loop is CASSLRGVSTDTQYF. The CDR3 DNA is TGCGCCAGCAGCTTGAGGGGGGTAAGCACAGATACGCAGTATTTT.

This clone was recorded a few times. CDR3 in amino acids: CASSPSGTVNEQFF. The CDR3 bases are TGTGCCAGCAGCCCTTCCGGGACCGTCAATGAGCAGTTCTTC. The rearrangement joins TRBV7-9 to TRBJ2-1; D is perhaps TRBD1 or TRBD2 (5 bases each). Germline CDR1 and CDR2: SEHNR and FQNEAQ (reference sequence). The CDR3 has 14 amino acids. Trimming shortened V by 5 bases and J by 6 bases, and 14 bases separated the two germline ends.

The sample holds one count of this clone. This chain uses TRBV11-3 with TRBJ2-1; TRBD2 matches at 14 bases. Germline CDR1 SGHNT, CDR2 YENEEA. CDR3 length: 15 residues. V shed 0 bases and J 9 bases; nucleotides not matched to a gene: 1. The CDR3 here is CASSLEGLAGAEQFF. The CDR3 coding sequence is TGTGCCAGCAGCTTAGAGGGACTAGCGGGAGCTGAGCAGTTCTTC.

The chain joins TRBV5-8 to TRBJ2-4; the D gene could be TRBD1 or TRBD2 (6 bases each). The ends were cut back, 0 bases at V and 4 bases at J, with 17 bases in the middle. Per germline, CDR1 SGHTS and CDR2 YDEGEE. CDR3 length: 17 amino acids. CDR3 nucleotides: TGTGCCAGCAGCTTGGAAGGGTACGGGGGCCAGAAAAACATTCAGTACTTC. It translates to CASSLEGYGGQKNIQYF.

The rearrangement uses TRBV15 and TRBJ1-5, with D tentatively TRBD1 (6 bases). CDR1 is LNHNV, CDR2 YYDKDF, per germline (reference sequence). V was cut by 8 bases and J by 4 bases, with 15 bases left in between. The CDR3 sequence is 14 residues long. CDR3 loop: CATEGGMGNQPQHF. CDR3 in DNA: TGTGCCACCGAGGGGGGGATGGGGAATCAGCCCCAGCATTTT.

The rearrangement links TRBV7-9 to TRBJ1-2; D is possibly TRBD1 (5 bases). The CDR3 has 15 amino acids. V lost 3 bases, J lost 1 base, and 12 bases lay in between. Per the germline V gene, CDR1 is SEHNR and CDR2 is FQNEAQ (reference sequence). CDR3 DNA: TGTGCCAGCAGCTTGTTGGGGGTTGGTAACTATGGCTACACCTTC. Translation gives CASSLLGVGNYGYTF.

The CDR3 sequence: CASSYITDTQYF. CDR3 DNA: TGTGCCAGCAGCTACATCACAGATACGCAGTATTTT. V usage is TRBV9 and J usage is TRBJ2-3; D not resolved. The germline CDR1 and CDR2 sequences are SGDLS and YYNGEE. The V end was cut by 4 bases, the J end by 2 bases, with 5 bases between. This CDR3 spans 12 amino acids.

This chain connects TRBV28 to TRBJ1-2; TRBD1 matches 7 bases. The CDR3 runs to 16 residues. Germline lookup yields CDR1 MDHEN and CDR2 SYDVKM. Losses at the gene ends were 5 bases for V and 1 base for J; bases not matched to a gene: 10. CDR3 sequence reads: CASSNTGTALNYGYTF. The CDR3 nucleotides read TGTGCCAGCAGTAACACCGGGACAGCTCTTAACTATGGCTACACCTTC.

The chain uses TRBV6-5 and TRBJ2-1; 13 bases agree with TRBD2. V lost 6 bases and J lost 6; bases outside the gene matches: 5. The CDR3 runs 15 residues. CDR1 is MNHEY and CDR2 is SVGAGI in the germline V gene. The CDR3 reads CASSSGLAGLNEQFF. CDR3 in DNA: TGTGCCAGCAGCTCGGGACTAGCGGGGCTCAATGAGCAGTTCTTC.

The CDR3 loop reads CASTPGREFSNEQFF. The DNA of the CDR3 is TGTGCCAGCACCCCGGGGCGGGAGTTCAGCAATGAGCAGTTCTTC. The chain joins TRBV7-2 to TRBJ2-1; 7 nucleotides align to TRBD2. Germline CDR1 SGHTA, CDR2 FQGNSA. The CDR3 is 15 amino acids. After removal of 7 bases from V and 6 bases from J, the junction contained 12 bases not matched to a gene.

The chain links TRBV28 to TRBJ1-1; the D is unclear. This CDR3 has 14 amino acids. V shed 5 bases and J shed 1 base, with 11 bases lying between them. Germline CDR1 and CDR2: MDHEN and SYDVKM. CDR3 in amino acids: CASSARWRNTEAFF. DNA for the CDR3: TGTGCCAGCAGTGCCCGATGGAGGAACACTGAAGCTTTCTTT.

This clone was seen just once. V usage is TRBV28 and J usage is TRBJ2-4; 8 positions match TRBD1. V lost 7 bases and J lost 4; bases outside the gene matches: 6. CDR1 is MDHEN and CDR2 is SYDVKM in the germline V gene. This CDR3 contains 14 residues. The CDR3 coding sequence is TGTGCCAGCACCCGACAGGGGCTAAAAAACATTCAGTACTTC. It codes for CASTRQGLKNIQYF.

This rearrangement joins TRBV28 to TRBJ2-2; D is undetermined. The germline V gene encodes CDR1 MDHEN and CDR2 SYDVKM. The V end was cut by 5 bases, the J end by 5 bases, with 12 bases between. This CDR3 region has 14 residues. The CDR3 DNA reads TGTGCCAGCAGTCGCCGGGCCAGAACCGGGGAGCTGTTTTTT. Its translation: CASSRRARTGELFF. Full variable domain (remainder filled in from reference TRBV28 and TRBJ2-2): DVKVTQSSRYLVKRTGEKVFLECVQDMDHENMFWYRQDPGLGLRLIYFSYDVKMKEKGDIPEGYSVSREKKERFSLILESASTNQTSMYLCASSRRARTGELFFGEGSRLTVL.

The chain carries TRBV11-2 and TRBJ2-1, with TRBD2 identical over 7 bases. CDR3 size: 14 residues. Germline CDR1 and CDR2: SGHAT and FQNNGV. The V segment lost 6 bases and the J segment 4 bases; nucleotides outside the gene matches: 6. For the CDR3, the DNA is TGTGCCAGCAGTCCGCTAGCGGTATACAATGAGCAGTTCTTC. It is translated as CASSPLAVYNEQFF.

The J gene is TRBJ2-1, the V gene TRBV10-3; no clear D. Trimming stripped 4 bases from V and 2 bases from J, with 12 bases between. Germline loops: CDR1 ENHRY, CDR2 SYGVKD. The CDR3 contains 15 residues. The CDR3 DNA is TGTGCCATCAGTGTAGTAGCCCCGCCCTACAATGAGCAGTTCTTC. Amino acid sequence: CAISVVAPPYNEQFF.